The source of this T cell receptor delta chain is a study of γδ T cells in repeated Plasmodium falciparum infection. Study-level information: Malaria-naive adults were infected with P. falciparum NF54 four times over around 600 days.

TCRdb reprocessed the multiplex PCR reads through CATT. The sample has 45,000 to 60,000 delta-chain clones, approximately 1.8% seen once. Overall study results and limits: Compared with Australian children, Malian Vdelta2-negative repertoires seemed more clonal, less diverse, less shared. Over time and infection, Vgamma9/Vdelta2+ repertoires remained highly stable and polyclonal.

Vgamma9/Vdelta2+ and Vdelta2-negative gammadelta T cells were flow-sorted from PBMC for bulk sequencing. A word on this clone: The antigen remains undetermined. The TCRdb protein comes from a much larger clone and disagrees with this DNA's translation at residue 13, likely due to a read error; the protein given here is derived from the DNA.

CDR1 and CDR2 (germline): TSWWSYY, QGS. CDR3 size: 15 residues. The sequenced sample consisted of gamma-delta T cells from blood. With the J gene uncalled, the V gene is TRDV1; the table's D call of TRDD3 was not tested on the DNA. This TCR came from a pool of human donors (malaria-infected and uninfected, not separated). As DNA, the CDR3 is TGTGCTCTTGGGGAACCCGTTACCGACACCGATAAACACATCTTT. This encodes CALGEPVTDTDKHIF.